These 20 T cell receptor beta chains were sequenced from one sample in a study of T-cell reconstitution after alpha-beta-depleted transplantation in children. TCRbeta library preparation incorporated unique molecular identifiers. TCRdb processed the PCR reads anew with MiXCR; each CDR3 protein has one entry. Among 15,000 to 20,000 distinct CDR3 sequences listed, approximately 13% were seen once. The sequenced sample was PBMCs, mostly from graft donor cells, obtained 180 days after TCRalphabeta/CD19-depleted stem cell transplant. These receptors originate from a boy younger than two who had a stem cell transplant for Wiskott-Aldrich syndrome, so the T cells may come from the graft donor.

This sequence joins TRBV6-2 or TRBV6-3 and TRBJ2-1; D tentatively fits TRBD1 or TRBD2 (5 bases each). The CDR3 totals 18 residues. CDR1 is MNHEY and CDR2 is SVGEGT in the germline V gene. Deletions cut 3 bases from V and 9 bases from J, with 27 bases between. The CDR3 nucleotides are TGTGCCAGCAGTTATGGGCAGGGCGTGAGAGGGAGATGGAGTGAGCAGTTCTTC. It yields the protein CASSYGQGVRGRWSEQFF.

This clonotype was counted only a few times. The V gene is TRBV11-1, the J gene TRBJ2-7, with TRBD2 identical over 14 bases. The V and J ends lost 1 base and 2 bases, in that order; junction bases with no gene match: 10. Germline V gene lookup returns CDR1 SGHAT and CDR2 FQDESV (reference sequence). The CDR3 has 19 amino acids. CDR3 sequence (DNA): TGTGCCAGCAGCTTAGGAAGACTAGCGGGAGGGCCGCCCACCTACGAGCAGTACTTC. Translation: CASSLGRLAGGPPTYEQYF.

The CDR3 loop is CASSLDRTSGSEQFF. CDR3 in DNA: TGTGCCAGCAGCTTAGACCGGACTAGCGGGAGTGAGCAGTTCTTC. The rearrangement links TRBV11-2 to TRBJ2-1; 13 positions match TRBD2. CDR1 SGHAT and CDR2 FQNNGV come from the germline V gene. V gave up 0 bases and J gave up 9 bases; unmatched junction bases: 2. The length of the CDR3 is 15 residues.

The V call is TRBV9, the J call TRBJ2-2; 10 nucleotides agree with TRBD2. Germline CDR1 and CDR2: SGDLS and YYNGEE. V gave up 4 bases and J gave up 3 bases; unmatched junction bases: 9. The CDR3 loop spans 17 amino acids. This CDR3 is CASSPLWTSGYTGELFF. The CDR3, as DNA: TGTGCCAGCAGCCCCTTATGGACTAGCGGCTACACCGGGGAGCTGTTTTTT.

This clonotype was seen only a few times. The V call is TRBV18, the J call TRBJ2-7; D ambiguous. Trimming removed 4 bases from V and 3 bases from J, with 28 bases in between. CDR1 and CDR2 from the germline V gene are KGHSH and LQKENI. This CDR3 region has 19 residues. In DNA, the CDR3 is TGTGCCAGCTCACTCAGGTTCCCCTCGGATCCCCTCATTCACTACGAGCAGTACTTC. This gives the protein CASSLRFPSDPLIHYEQYF.

The CDR3 bases are TGCGCCAGCAGCTTGGCTACAGGGAGATATAACTATGGCTACACCTTC. It specifies CASSLATGRYNYGYTF. The chain joins TRBV5-1 to TRBJ1-2; tentatively, D is TRBD1 (6 bases). CDR1 and CDR2 (germline): SGHRS, YFSETQ. V lost 0 bases to trimming and J lost 1 base, with 13 bases between them. CDR3 length: 16 amino acids.

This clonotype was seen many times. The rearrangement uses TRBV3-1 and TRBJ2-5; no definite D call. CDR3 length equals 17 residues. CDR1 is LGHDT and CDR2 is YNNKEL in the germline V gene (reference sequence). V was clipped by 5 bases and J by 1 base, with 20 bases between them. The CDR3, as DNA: TGTGCCAGCAGCGTTAGAACCCTCCGGATCCTCCAAGAGACCCAGTACTTC. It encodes CASSVRTLRILQETQYF.

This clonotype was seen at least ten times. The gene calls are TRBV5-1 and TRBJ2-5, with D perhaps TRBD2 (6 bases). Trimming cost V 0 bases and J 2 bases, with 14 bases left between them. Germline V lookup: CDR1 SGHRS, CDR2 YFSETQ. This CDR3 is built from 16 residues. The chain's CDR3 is CASSLVRGGVQETQYF. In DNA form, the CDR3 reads TGCGCCAGCAGCTTGGTTCGAGGAGGGGTACAAGAGACCCAGTACTTC.

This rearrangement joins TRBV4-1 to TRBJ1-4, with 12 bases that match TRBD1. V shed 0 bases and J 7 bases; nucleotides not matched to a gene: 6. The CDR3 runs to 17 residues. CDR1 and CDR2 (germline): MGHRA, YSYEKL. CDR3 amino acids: CASSQEGTGGIGEKLFF. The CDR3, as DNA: TGCGCCAGCAGCCAAGAAGGGACAGGGGGCATAGGTGAAAAACTGTTTTTT.

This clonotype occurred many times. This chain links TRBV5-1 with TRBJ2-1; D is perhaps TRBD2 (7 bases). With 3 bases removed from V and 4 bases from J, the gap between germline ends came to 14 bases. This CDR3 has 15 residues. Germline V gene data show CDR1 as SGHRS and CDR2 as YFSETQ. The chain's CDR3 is CASSSSGDTYNEQFF. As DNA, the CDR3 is TGCGCCAGCAGCTCGAGCGGGGACACGTACAATGAGCAGTTCTTC.

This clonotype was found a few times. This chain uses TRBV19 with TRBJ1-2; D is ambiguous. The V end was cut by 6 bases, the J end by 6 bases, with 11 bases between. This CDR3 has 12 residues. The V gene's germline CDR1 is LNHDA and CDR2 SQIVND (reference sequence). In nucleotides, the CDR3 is TGTGCCAGTAGCCCCGATGGGAATGGCTACACCTTC. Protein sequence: CASSPDGNGYTF.

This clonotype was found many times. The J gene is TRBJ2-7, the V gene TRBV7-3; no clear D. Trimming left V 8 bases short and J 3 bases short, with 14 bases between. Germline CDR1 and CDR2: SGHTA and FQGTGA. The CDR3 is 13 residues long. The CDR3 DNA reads TGTGCCAGCTCTACTGAGGCCCTCTACGAGCAGTACTTC. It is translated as CASSTEALYEQYF.

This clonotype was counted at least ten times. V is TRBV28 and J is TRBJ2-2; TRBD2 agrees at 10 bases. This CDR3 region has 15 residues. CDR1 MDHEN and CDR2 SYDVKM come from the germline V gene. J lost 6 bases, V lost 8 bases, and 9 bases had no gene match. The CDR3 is CASLRLAGGAGELFF. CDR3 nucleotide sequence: TGTGCCAGCTTAAGATTAGCGGGAGGAGCCGGGGAGCTGTTTTTT.

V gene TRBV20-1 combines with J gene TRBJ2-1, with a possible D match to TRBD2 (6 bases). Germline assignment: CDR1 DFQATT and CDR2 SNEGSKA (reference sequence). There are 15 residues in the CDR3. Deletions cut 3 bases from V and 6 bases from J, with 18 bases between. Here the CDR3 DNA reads TGCAGTGCTAGGTCTAGCGTTCGTGTTCCCAATGAGCAGTTCTTC. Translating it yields CSARSSVRVPNEQFF.

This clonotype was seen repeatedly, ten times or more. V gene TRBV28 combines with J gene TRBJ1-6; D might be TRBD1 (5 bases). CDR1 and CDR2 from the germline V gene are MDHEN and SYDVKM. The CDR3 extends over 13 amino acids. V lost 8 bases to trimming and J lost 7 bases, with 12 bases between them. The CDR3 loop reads CASYGGYNSPLHF. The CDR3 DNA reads TGTGCCAGCTACGGGGGTTACAATTCACCCCTCCACTTT. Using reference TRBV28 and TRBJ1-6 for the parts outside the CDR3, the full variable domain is DVKVTQSSRYLVKRTGEKVFLECVQDMDHENMFWYRQDPGLGLRLIYFSYDVKMKEKGDIPEGYSVSREKKERFSLILESASTNQTSMYLCASYGGYNSPLHFGNGTRLTVT.

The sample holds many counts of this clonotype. As DNA, the CDR3 is TGTGCCAGCAGTTATCTAGCGGGGCTCCAAGAGACCCAGTACTTC. Translation: CASSYLAGLQETQYF. The rearrangement joins TRBV6-5 to TRBJ2-5; the match to TRBD2 covers 9 bases. Germline V gene lookup returns CDR1 MNHEY and CDR2 SVGAGI. The CDR3 has 15 amino acids. J was trimmed by 1 base and V by 3 bases; bases with no gene match: 3.

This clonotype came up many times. Written as DNA, the CDR3 is TGTGCCAGCAGCCTCCCCCCGCAAGCCTACGAGCAGTACTTC. This gives the protein CASSLPPQAYEQYF. V and J are TRBV7-9 and TRBJ2-7; D is unresolved. The CDR3 is 14 residues long. V was cut by 5 bases and J by 2 bases, with 13 bases left in between. Germline V lookup: CDR1 SEHNR, CDR2 FQNEAQ (reference sequence).

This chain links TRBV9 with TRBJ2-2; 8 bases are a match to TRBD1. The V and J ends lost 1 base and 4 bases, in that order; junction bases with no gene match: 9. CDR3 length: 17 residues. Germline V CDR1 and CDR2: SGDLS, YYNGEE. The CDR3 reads CASSVLGQGFVTGELFF. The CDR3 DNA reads TGTGCCAGCAGCGTACTTGGACAGGGTTTCGTCACCGGGGAGCTGTTTTTT. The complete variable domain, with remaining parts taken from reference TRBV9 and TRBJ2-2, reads DSGVTQTPKHLITATGQRVTLRCSPRSGDLSVYWYQQSLDQGLQFLIQYYNGEERAKGNILERFSAQQFPDLHSELNLSSLELGDSALYFCASSVLGQGFVTGELFFGEGSRLTVL.

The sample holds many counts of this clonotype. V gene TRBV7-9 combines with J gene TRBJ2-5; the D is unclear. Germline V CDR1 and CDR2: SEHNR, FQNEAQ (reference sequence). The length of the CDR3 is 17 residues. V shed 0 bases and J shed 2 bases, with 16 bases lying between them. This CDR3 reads CASSLAWKRVTQETQYF. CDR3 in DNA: TGTGCCAGCAGCTTAGCGTGGAAGCGAGTGACACAAGAGACCCAGTACTTC. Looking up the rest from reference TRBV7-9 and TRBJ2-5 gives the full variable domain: DTGVSQNPRHKITKRGQNVTFRCDPISEHNRLYWYRQTLGQGPEFLTYFQNEAQLEKSRLLSDRFSAERPKGSFSTLEIQRTEQGDSAMYLCASSLAWKRVTQETQYFGPGTRLLVL.

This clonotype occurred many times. The CDR3 loop is CSARVPGSPYEQYF. The CDR3 DNA is TGCAGTGCTAGAGTCCCAGGGAGCCCCTACGAGCAGTACTTC. The V gene is TRBV20-1, the J gene TRBJ2-7, with D perhaps being TRBD1 or TRBD2 (5 bases each). The CDR3 loop spans 14 amino acids. Trimming left V 1 base short and J 2 bases short, with 12 bases between. CDR1 DFQATT and CDR2 SNEGSKA come from the germline V gene (reference sequence).